This TCR beta chain was sequenced in a study of cytomegalovirus exposure and HLA in healthy donors. With respect to this clone: The antigen remains undetermined.

The PCR contained 60 Vbeta and 13 Jbeta primers. The assay was immunoSEQ multiplex PCR, and TCRdb's table has in-frame clones only and misses some. The repertoire consists of roughly 100,000 clones, with under 85% occurring once and the leading ten covering roughly 9.2%. Study-wide findings and caveats: The likely explanation for a cluster of highly shared sequence variants was sequencing artifact. CMV serostatus was the only recorded immune exposure for donors. Later on, an analysis tied 15,000 to 20,000 TCR beta sequences to HLA alleles at 0.05 false discovery rate.

Sequenced: PBMCs. This receptor was obtained from a woman between 40 and 50 years old in good health and CMV-seropositive.

CDR3 bases: TGTGCCAGCAGCCCCGGTCGGACAGATACGCAGTATTTT. It is translated as CASSPGRTDTQYF. The rearrangement joins TRBV4-2 to TRBJ2-3; the D is unclear. With 4 bases removed from V and 3 bases from J, the gap between germline ends came to 8 bases. This CDR3 spans 13 amino acids. Germline values: CDR1 LGHNA, CDR2 YNFKEQ.